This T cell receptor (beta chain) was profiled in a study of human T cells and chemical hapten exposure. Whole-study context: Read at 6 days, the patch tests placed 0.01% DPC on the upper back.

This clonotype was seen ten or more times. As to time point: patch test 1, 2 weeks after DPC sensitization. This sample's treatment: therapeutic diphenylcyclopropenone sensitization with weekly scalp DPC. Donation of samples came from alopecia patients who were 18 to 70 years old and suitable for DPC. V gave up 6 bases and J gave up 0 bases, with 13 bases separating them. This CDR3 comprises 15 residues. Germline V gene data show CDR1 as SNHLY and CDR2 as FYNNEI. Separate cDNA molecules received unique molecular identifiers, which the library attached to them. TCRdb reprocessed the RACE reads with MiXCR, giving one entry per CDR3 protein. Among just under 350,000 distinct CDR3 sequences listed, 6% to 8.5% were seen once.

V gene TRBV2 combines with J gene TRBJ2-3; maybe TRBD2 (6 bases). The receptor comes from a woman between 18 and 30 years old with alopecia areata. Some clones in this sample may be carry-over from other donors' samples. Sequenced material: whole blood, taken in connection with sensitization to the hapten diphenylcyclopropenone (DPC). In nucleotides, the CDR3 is TGTGCCAGCAGCGGGGGACGGCTGAGCACAGATACGCAGTATTTT. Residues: CASSGGRLSTDTQYF.